Listed below are T cell receptor beta chains from one sample, sequenced in a study of cytomegalovirus exposure and HLA in healthy donors. The data were produced by immunoSEQ multiplex PCR, yet TCRdb's version contains in-frame clones alone and is incomplete. The sample contains about 90,000 clones, 90% of which appear only once. Sample: PBMCs. Every receptor here comes from a man younger than 35 in good health and CMV-seronegative. CDR3s include the opening cysteine and the closing phenylalanine or tryptophan. Fields, in order: D gene, V gene, clone size, J gene, CDR3 DNA, CDR3 protein. D genes are given only for firm matches. Some rows mark clone size as missing; the rest say once, few, many or name a class of expanded clone.

TRBD1,TRBV19,once,TRBJ1-6,TGTGCCAGTAGATACAGGGGTAATTCACCCCTCCACTTT,CASRYRGNSPLHF
NA,TRBV5-4,NA,TRBJ2-7,TGTGCCAGCAGCTTCGGGACTGGCCCCTACGAGCAGTACTTC,CASSFGTGPYEQYF
NA,TRBV5-1,few,TRBJ2-7,TGCGCCAGCAGCTGGGACAAGAGCTACGAGCAGTACTTC,CASSWDKSYEQYF
NA,TRBV27,NA,TRBJ2-5,TGTGCCAGCAGTTTTGGGGGCGCGGAGACCCAGTACTTC,CASSFGGAETQYF
TRBD1,TRBV5-1,once,TRBJ2-3,TGCGCCAGCAGCTTAGCCAGGGGGCCAGATACGCAGTATTTT,CASSLARGPDTQYF
NA,TRBV27,NA,TRBJ2-7,TGTGCCAGCAGTTCAGACAGAGACGAGCAGTACTTC,CASSSDRDEQYF
NA,TRBV19,NA,TRBJ2-2,TGTGCCAGTAGAATCACAGGGTCCACCGGGGAGCTGTTTTTT,CASRITGSTGELFF
TRBD1,TRBV15,few,TRBJ2-7,TGTGCCACCAGCAAACGCCCCGGGACAGGGACCTACGAGCAGTACTTC,CATSKRPGTGTYEQYF
TRBD2,TRBV18,NA,TRBJ2-1,TGTGCCAGCTCACCCGGGACTAGCGGCTACAATGAGCAGTTCTTC,CASSPGTSGYNEQFF
NA,TRBV6-4,few,TRBJ2-3,TGTGCCAGCAGTGACATGGGGGGACCAGATACGCAGTATTTT,CASSDMGGPDTQYF
TRBD2,TRBV6-6,once,TRBJ2-5,TGTGCCAGCATCACCCCGGGACTAGCGGGAGGGGAGACCCAGTACTTC,CASITPGLAGGETQYF
TRBD1,TRBV28,NA,TRBJ1-2,TGTGCCAGCAGAAATCCCCTGGGACAGGGGGCGGAAGGCTACACCTTC,CASRNPLGQGAEGYTF
NA,TRBV9,NA,TRBJ2-5,TGTGCCAGCAGCGCCCCCGTGACCCAGTACTTC,CASSAPVTQYF
NA,TRBV2,NA,TRBJ2-1,TGTGCCAGCAGTGACAGGGTAAAGGGTGAGCAGTTCTTC,CASSDRVKGEQFF
NA,TRBV5-6,NA,TRBJ1-6,TGTGCCAGCAGCGTCAGGGTGTTGAATTCACCCCTCCACTTT,CASSVRVLNSPLHF
TRBD1,TRBV7-7,NA,TRBJ2-1,TGTGCCAGCAGCATGGGACAGCTTTACAATGAGCAGTTCTTC,CASSMGQLYNEQFF
TRBD2,TRBV2,NA,TRBJ2-1,TGTGCCAGCGGGCAACTAGCGACCTCCTACAATGAGCAGTTCTTC,CASGQLATSYNEQFF
NA,TRBV9,NA,TRBJ1-1,TGTGCCAGCAGCGTAGACCCCAGGGGTGAAGCTTTCTTT,CASSVDPRGEAFF
TRBD1,TRBV6-6,NA,TRBJ2-5,TGTGCCAGTTCGGGTGGGGCAGGGGGTCGGGAGACCCAGTACTTC,CASSGGAGGRETQYF
TRBD2,TRBV6-5,NA,TRBJ2-3,TGTGCCAGCACCCCGGCTAGCGGGAACACAGATACGCAGTATTTT,CASTPASGNTDTQYF
NA,TRBV9,NA,TRBJ2-3,TGTGCCAGCAGCGTAGAGGTCCGGACGGGGTTTGGCACAGATACGCAGTATTTT,CASSVEVRTGFGTDTQYF
NA,TRBV7-2,NA,TRBJ2-7,TGTGCCAGCAGCTTTACGGGATCAATCTCCTACGAGCAGTACTTC,CASSFTGSISYEQYF
TRBD1,TRBV19,NA,TRBJ1-2,TGTGCCAGTAGTATGGGACAGGGTAACTATGGCTACACCTTC,CASSMGQGNYGYTF
NA,TRBV7-2,once,TRBJ2-2,TGTGCCAGCAGCTTAGTCAGTGCGGGAGGGGAGCTGTTTTTT,CASSLVSAGGELFF
NA,TRBV27,NA,TRBJ1-4,TGTGCCAGCAGTCCGGCCCCATCAGCGGGGGATGAAAAACTGTTTTTT,CASSPAPSAGDEKLFF
NA,TRBV6-6,NA,TRBJ1-1,TGTGCCAGCAAAGGGGGTACTGAAGCTTTCTTT,CASKGGTEAFF
TRBD1,TRBV29-1,NA,TRBJ2-5,TGCAGCGTTGTAAGGGGGCGGGAGACCCAGTACTTC,CSVVRGRETQYF
NA,TRBV7-2,NA,TRBJ2-7,TGTGCCAGCAGCTTAGGGACAAATTACGAGCAGTACTTC,CASSLGTNYEQYF
TRBD2,TRBV9,NA,TRBJ2-2,TGTGCCAGCAGCGTACCTAGCGGGAAGAACACCGGGGAGCTGTTTTTT,CASSVPSGKNTGELFF
NA,TRBV5-1,NA,TRBJ1-4,TGCGCCAGCAGCGATGGCGGGGGGGGTAATGAAAAACTGTTTTTT,CASSDGGGGNEKLFF
NA,TRBV5-4,few,TRBJ2-1,TGTGCCAGCAGCTTGCAACAGGACAATGAGCAGTTCTTC,CASSLQQDNEQFF
NA,TRBV23-1,few,TRBJ1-5,TGCGCCAGCAGTCAATCTGTGAGGGGACGGGGAGGTTGTCAGCCCCAGCATTTT,CASSQSVRGRGGCQPQHF
TRBD1,TRBV10-3,NA,TRBJ2-7,TGTGCCATCAGTGGAAAAGGGACAGGGGGGTCCTACGAGCAGTACTTC,CAISGKGTGGSYEQYF
TRBD1,TRBV27,NA,TRBJ2-6,TGTGCCAGCAGTTCGACAGGGTCCGGGGCCAACGTCCTGACTTTC,CASSSTGSGANVLTF
NA,TRBV11-2,NA,TRBJ2-2,TGTGCCAGCAGCTTAATAGCGTCCCGACTAACCGGGGAGCTGTTTTTT,CASSLIASRLTGELFF
NA,TRBV11-3,NA,TRBJ2-1,TGTGCCAGCAGCTTAGGCGGCCAAAATGAGCAGTTCTTC,CASSLGGQNEQFF
TRBD2,TRBV14,NA,TRBJ2-7,TGTGCCAGCAGCCAACAGGTAGCGGGAACGGGGCAAAGCTCCTACGAGCAGTACTTC,CASSQQVAGTGQSSYEQYF
NA,TRBV28,NA,TRBJ2-7,TGTGCCAGCAGTGCCCCCCTATCCTACGAGCAGTACTTC,CASSAPLSYEQYF
TRBD1,TRBV5-8,NA,TRBJ2-6,TGTGCCAGCAGCTTAGGGACAGGGGGGTCTGGGGCCAACGTCCTGACTTTC,CASSLGTGGSGANVLTF
TRBD2,TRBV23-1,NA,TRBJ2-1,TGCGCCAGCAGTCAATCGGGCGGGAGGGGGGCTGAGCAGTTCTTC,CASSQSGGRGAEQFF
TRBD2,TRBV7-2,NA,TRBJ2-1,TGTGCCAGCAGCTTAGAGGAGGGAGCGGGAAGGCAGTTCTTC,CASSLEEGAGRQFF
NA,TRBV5-4,NA,TRBJ1-6,TGTGCCAGCAGCTTGGTGGAGGGAGGTTCACCCCTCCACTTT,CASSLVEGGSPLHF
NA,TRBV6-5,NA,TRBJ2-7,TGTGCCAGCAGTTACGGCGGCGGTACCTACGAGCAGTACTTC,CASSYGGGTYEQYF
TRBD2,TRBV29-1,NA,TRBJ2-7,TGCAGCGTTGGATGGGGGGGGAGGGCCTACGAGCAGTACTTC,CSVGWGGRAYEQYF
NA,TRBV30,NA,TRBJ1-5,TGTGCCTGGACGCGCTTCCGTTTTAATCAGCCCCAGCATTTT,CAWTRFRFNQPQHF
NA,TRBV7-6,NA,TRBJ2-2,TGTGCCAGCACCCTAGGGGGGGGGACCACCGGGGAGCTGTTTTTT,CASTLGGGTTGELFF
NA,TRBV7-2,NA,TRBJ2-2,TGTGCCAGCAGCTTGACTCGGGGTGGGGAGCTGTTTTTT,CASSLTRGGELFF
NA,TRBV2,NA,TRBJ2-5,TGTGCCAGCTGTGCCCTTCCTGGGACTCCACAAGAGACCCAGTACTTC,CASCALPGTPQETQYF
NA,TRBV19,NA,TRBJ1-1,TGTGCCAGTAGTATGCGGGGGGACACTGAAGCTTTCTTT,CASSMRGDTEAFF
TRBD1,TRBV29-1,NA,TRBJ2-5,TGCAGCGGGGGGACAGGGGGAGAGACCCAGTACTTC,CSGGTGGETQYF
TRBD1,TRBV18,NA,TRBJ2-7,TGTGCCAGCTCACCACCGGGACAGGGAGGACTTGGAGAGCAGTACTTC,CASSPPGQGGLGEQYF